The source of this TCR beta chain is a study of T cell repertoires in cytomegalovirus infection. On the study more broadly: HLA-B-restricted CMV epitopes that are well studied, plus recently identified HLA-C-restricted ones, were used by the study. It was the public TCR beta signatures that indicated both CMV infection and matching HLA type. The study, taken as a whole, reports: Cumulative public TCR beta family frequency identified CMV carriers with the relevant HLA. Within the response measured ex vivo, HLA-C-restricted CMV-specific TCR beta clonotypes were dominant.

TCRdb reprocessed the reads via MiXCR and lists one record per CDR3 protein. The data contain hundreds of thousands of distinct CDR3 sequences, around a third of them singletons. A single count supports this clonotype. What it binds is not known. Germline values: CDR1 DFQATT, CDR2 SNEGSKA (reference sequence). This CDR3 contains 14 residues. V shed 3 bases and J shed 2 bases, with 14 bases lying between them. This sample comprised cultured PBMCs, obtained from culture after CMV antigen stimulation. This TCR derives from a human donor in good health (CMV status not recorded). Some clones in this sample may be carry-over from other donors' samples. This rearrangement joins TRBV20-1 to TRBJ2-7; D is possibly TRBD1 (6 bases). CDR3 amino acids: CSARLFGQTYEQYF. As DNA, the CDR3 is TGCAGTGCTAGGCTCTTCGGACAGACCTACGAGCAGTACTTC.